The clone carrying this T cell receptor beta chain was detected many times. The sample originates from a study of T cell repertoires in cytomegalovirus infection. TCRdb reprocessed the reads with MiXCR, giving one entry per CDR3 protein. The data show under 200,000 distinct CDR3 sequences, about a tenth seen once. The source of this sequence is a human donor in good health (CMV status not recorded). Some clones in this sample may be carry-over from other donors' samples. The specimen sequenced was PBMCs.

CDR3 protein: CASSLAGTGQFHEQYF. The CDR3 bases are TGTGCCAGCAGCTTAGCTGGAACGGGACAGTTTCACGAGCAGTACTTC. The chain joins TRBV7-2 to TRBJ2-7, with 7 positions matching TRBD1. The CDR3 loop spans 16 amino acids. Germline trimming cut 0 bases from V and 5 bases from J; bases unmatched to any gene: 10. The germline V gene has CDR1 SGHTA and CDR2 FQGNSA.